These 18 T cell receptor beta chains share one sample of origin, sequenced in a study of T cells in tumors after PD-1 blockade (dated by TCRdb to the late 2010s). To prepare the library, the immunoSEQ multiplex PCR assay was applied. TCRdb's version of the immuneACCESS table is confined to in-frame rearrangements and falls short of the full clone set. An unresolved V gene accounts for under half of the shortfall where checked; the remainder is of unknown origin. Across this sample there are 13,000 to 15,000 clones, with roughly 70% seen only once. The ten largest make up about 30% of the sample. Sample time point, as interpreted from the label and publication: after anti-PD-1 therapy. This specimen was tumor tissue, taken after anti-PD-1 treatment. These receptors were taken from a human donor with cutaneous squamous cell carcinoma.

This chain connects TRBV7-2 to TRBJ2-6, with no clear D. The length of the CDR3 is 15 residues. CDR1 and CDR2 (germline): SGHTA, FQGNSA. The V end was cut by 5 bases, the J end by 1 base, with 9 bases between. The CDR3 sequence is CASSPLPSGANVLTF. DNA of the CDR3: TGTGCCAGCAGCCCCCTCCCGTCTGGGGCCAACGTCCTGACTTTC.

This clone was picked up one time. This chain uses TRBV21-1 with TRBJ1-5. TRBV21-1 is marked as a pseudogene. The CDR3 sequence is 9 residues long. CDR3 amino acids: CASTGPQHF. The CDR3 DNA is TGTGCCAGCACCGGGCCCCAGCATTTT.

The chain links TRBV27 to TRBJ1-2; TRBD1 aligns across 8 bases. Germline-derived CDR1 and CDR2 are MNHEY and SMNVEV (reference sequence). V was pared by 4 bases and J by 7 bases, with 14 bases of the junction left unmatched. The CDR3 length is 16 residues. The CDR3 DNA reads TGTGCCAGCAGTTACAGGAGGACAGGGAACCTTCGTGGCTACACCTTC. Its translation: CASSYRRTGNLRGYTF.

The genes are TRBV9 and TRBJ1-2; 9 bases match TRBD1. Germline values: CDR1 SGDLS, CDR2 YYNGEE. The CDR3 consists of 16 residues. V trimming: 0 bases; J trimming: 2 bases; junction bases outside the gene matches: 5. The CDR3 is CASSVEDRGANYGYTF. The CDR3 nucleotides read TGTGCCAGCAGCGTAGAGGACAGGGGCGCAAACTATGGCTACACCTTC. The complete variable domain, with remaining parts taken from reference TRBV9 and TRBJ1-2, reads DSGVTQTPKHLITATGQRVTLRCSPRSGDLSVYWYQQSLDQGLQFLIQYYNGEERAKGNILERFSAQQFPDLHSELNLSSLELGDSALYFCASSVEDRGANYGYTFGSGTRLTVV.

The V gene is TRBV5-6, the J gene TRBJ1-3, with D hard to call. Trimming cost V 4 bases and J 8 bases, with 13 bases left between them. Per germline, CDR1 SGHDT and CDR2 YYEEEE. There are 13 residues in the CDR3. Here the CDR3 reads CASSPDGGYTIYF. The CDR3 DNA is TGTGCCAGCAGCCCTGATGGTGGGTACACCATATATTTT. Combining the CDR3 with reference TRBV5-6 and TRBJ1-3 gives the whole variable domain DAGVTQSPTHLIKTRGQQVTLRCSPKSGHDTVSWYQQALGQGPQFIFQYYEEEERQRGNFPDRFSGHQFPNYSSELNVNALLLGDSALYLCASSPDGGYTIYFGEGSWLTVV.

V and J are TRBV5-6 and TRBJ2-3; D is possibly TRBD2 (5 bases). Germline V gives CDR1 SGHDT, CDR2 YYEEEE. V lost 4 bases to trimming and J lost 4 bases, with 19 bases between them. This CDR3 is built from 16 residues. The CDR3 DNA reads TGTGCCAGCAGCCAACTTTGGGGAGAGTCGGCAGATACGCAGTATTTT. This encodes CASSQLWGESADTQYF. The full variable domain, completed using reference TRBV5-6 and TRBJ2-3, is DAGVTQSPTHLIKTRGQQVTLRCSPKSGHDTVSWYQQALGQGPQFIFQYYEEEERQRGNFPDRFSGHQFPNYSSELNVNALLLGDSALYLCASSQLWGESADTQYFGPGTRLTVL.

The CDR3: CASSYSAQETQYF. The CDR3 region has the DNA TGTGCCAGCAGTTACAGCGCCCAAGAGACCCAGTACTTC. This chain joins TRBV6-2 or TRBV6-3 and TRBJ2-5; D gene unclear. The CDR3 is 13 amino acids. Germline CDR1 and CDR2: MNHEY and SVGEGT. Trimming stripped 2 bases from V and 1 base from J, with 5 bases between.

This chain uses TRBV28 with TRBJ2-1, with unresolved D. The germline V and J ends were trimmed by 6 bases and 0 bases, with 12 bases remaining between them. CDR3 length equals 15 residues. The germline CDR1 and CDR2 sequences are MDHEN and SYDVKM. DNA for the CDR3: TGTGCCAGCAGCAAAACGAGGCTCTCCTACAATGAGCAGTTCTTC. Protein: CASSKTRLSYNEQFF.

The rearrangement links TRBV9 to TRBJ1-2, with 9 positions matching TRBD1. Germline CDR1 reads SGDLS; CDR2 reads YYNGEE. J gave up 3 bases and V 0 bases, and 6 bases lay outside the gene matches. This CDR3 has 16 residues. CDR3: CASSVAGDRADYGYTF. The DNA for the CDR3 is TGTGCCAGCAGCGTAGCTGGGGACAGGGCGGACTATGGCTACACCTTC. Complete variable domain (other parts from reference TRBV9 and TRBJ1-2): DSGVTQTPKHLITATGQRVTLRCSPRSGDLSVYWYQQSLDQGLQFLIQYYNGEERAKGNILERFSAQQFPDLHSELNLSSLELGDSALYFCASSVAGDRADYGYTFGSGTRLTVV.

The chain links TRBV30 to TRBJ1-6; weak D call: TRBD1 (5 bases). This CDR3 has 16 amino acids. Germline CDR1 and CDR2: GTSNPN and SVGIG (reference sequence). Trimming left V 2 bases short and J 3 bases short, with 14 bases between. In DNA, the CDR3 is TGTGCCTGGAGTCCGAAGGGGATTTACTATAATTCACCCCTCCACTTT. It specifies CAWSPKGIYYNSPLHF.

The chain joins TRBV19 to TRBJ1-2; 10 positions match TRBD1. V was pared by 4 bases and J by 1 base, with 3 bases of the junction left unmatched. CDR3 length equals 15 residues. Germline V gene sequence: CDR1 LNHDA, CDR2 SQIVND (reference sequence). DNA of the CDR3: TGTGCCAGTAGTAAGCGGGACAGGGGTAACTATGGCTACACCTTC. Translation gives CASSKRDRGNYGYTF.

V usage is TRBV20-1 and J usage is TRBJ2-5, with 11 bases lining up with TRBD2. Germline CDR1 is DFQATT and CDR2 is SNEGSKA (reference sequence). The CDR3 has 14 residues. V lost 3 bases to trimming and J lost 4 bases; unmatched junction nucleotides: 4. The CDR3 loop is CSASRGLAVETQYF. The CDR3 DNA reads as TGCAGTGCTAGTCGGGGACTAGCGGTAGAGACCCAGTACTTC.

This clone was seen just once. This chain links TRBV7-6 with TRBJ1-6, with 11 bases aligning to TRBD1. This CDR3 is 16 amino acids long. With 1 base clipped from V and 11 bases from J, the junction kept 7 bases outside the gene matches. The V gene's germline CDR1 is SGHVS and CDR2 FNYEAQ. As DNA, the CDR3 is TGTGCCAGCAGCTTAGAGGGACAGGGGGTTCGGGCACCCCTCCACTTT. Its translation is CASSLEGQGVRAPLHF.

This clone was seen a few times. This sequence joins TRBV5-8 and TRBJ1-3; 7 nucleotides agree with TRBD1. Trimming removed 7 bases from V and 3 bases from J; junction bases left unmatched: 7. Germline loops: CDR1 SGHTS, CDR2 YDEGEE. The CDR3 has 14 amino acids. The CDR3 spells CASSRTGYGNTIYF. CDR3 sequence (DNA): TGTGCCAGCTCGCGGACAGGTTATGGAAACACCATATATTTT.

The rearrangement joins TRBV10-3 to TRBJ1-5; D remains ambiguous. The CDR3 extends over 13 amino acids. Germline CDR1 reads ENHRY; CDR2 reads SYGVKD. V lost 10 bases to trimming and J lost 0 bases, with 10 bases between them. In DNA form, the CDR3 reads TGTGCCACCGGACGGAATAGCAATCAGCCCCAGCATTTT. Translated: CATGRNSNQPQHF.

CDR3 nucleotide sequence: TGCGCCAGCAGCCAAGATCTTGGGGGCCGGAACACTGAAGCTTTCTTT. Translation: CASSQDLGGRNTEAFF. The chain couples TRBV4-1 to TRBJ1-1; TRBD1 might be the D (6 bases). The V and J ends lost 0 bases and 1 base respectively, with 12 bases between them. The germline gives CDR1 MGHRA, CDR2 YSYEKL. This CDR3 is 16 amino acids long.

This sequence joins TRBV18 and TRBJ1-1; the D gene is possibly TRBD1 (6 bases). The CDR3 has 14 amino acids. Germline CDR1 reads KGHSH; CDR2 reads LQKENI. V lost 2 bases and J 1 base, leaving 8 bases between the germline ends. The DNA of the CDR3 is TGTGCCAGCTCACCAGGCAGGGGGAACACTGAAGCTTTCTTT. It specifies CASSPGRGNTEAFF.

This clone was counted only a few times. The CDR3 is CASSSRDRGQPQHF. The DNA of the CDR3 is TGTGCCAGTAGTTCCCGGGACAGGGGTCAGCCCCAGCATTTT. This sequence joins TRBV19 and TRBJ1-5; 10 nucleotides line up with TRBD1. Looked up from germline, CDR1 is LNHDA and CDR2 is SQIVND (reference sequence). The CDR3 runs 14 residues. Germline trimming cut 5 bases from V and 6 bases from J; bases unmatched to any gene: 4.